This T cell receptor beta chain derives from a study of shared clonotypes between healthy human individuals. The CDR3 runs to 14 residues. Trimming cost V 6 bases and J 0 bases; bases outside gene matches: 3. CDR1 and CDR2 (germline): ENHRY, SYGVKD. The data were produced by immunoSEQ multiplex PCR, yet TCRdb's version contains in-frame clones alone and is incomplete. The table shows approximately 2.5 million clones, with 93% occurring only once. This clonotype originated in a man between 18 and 35 years old in good health. Some clones in this sample may be carry-over from other donors' samples. Input material: naive CD4+ T cells from PBMCs. Subset: CD45RA+ positively selected. The chain joins TRBV10-3 to TRBJ1-1, with 8 bases aligning to TRBD1. The CDR3 DNA is TGTGCCATCAGGCAGGGACAGGTGAACACTGAAGCTTTCTTT. Protein sequence: CAIRQGQVNTEAFF.